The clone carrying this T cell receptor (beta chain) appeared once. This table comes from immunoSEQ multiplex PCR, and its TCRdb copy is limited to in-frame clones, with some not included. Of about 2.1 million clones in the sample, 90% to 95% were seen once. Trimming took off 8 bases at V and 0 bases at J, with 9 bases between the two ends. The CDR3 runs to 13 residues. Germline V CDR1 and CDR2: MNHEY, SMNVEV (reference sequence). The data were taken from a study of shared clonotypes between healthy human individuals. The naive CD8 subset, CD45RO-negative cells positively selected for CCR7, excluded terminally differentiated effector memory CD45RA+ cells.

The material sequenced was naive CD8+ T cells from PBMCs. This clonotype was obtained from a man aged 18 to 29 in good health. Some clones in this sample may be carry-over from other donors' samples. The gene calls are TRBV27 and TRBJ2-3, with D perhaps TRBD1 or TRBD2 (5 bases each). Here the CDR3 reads CASWGLSTDTQYF. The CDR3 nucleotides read TGTGCCAGCTGGGGGTTGAGCACAGATACGCAGTATTTT.